A single sample is the source of the 18 T cell receptor beta chains below, sequenced in a study of blood T cell repertoires in COVID-19. Method: immunoSEQ multiplex PCR; TCRdb's copy keeps in-frame clones and lacks some. Found here are about 210,000 clones, approximately 88% of them singletons; the top ten hold approximately 8.1%. Sequencing input: PBMCs or T cells enriched from blood (not recorded which). These receptors originate from a woman aged 18-30 years who had recovered from COVID-19.

V gene TRBV3-1 (or the pseudogene TRBV3-2) combines with J gene TRBJ1-2, with 7 bases lining up with TRBD1. This CDR3 is built from 17 residues. Germline V lookup: CDR1 LGHDT, CDR2 YNNKEL (reference sequence). With 2 bases clipped from V and 0 bases from J, the junction kept 9 bases outside the gene matches. CDR3 sequence reads: CASSQFTGQLANYGYTF. CDR3 coding DNA: TGTGCCAGCAGCCAATTTACGGGACAGTTAGCTAACTATGGCTACACCTTC.

This clone has just one count. This chain joins TRBV5-4 and TRBJ1-2; D might be TRBD1 (5 bases). The CDR3 consists of 15 residues. Germline V gives CDR1 SGHNT, CDR2 YYREEE (reference sequence). V dropped 3 bases and J dropped 8 bases, with 20 bases sitting between them. CDR3 DNA sequence: TGTGCCAGCAGCTCCCCCCCTGGGGCAGGTCAAGGCTACACCTTC. Amino acids: CASSSPPGAGQGYTF.

The chain couples TRBV10-3 to TRBJ1-1; the match to TRBD1 covers 7 bases. CDR1 is ENHRY and CDR2 is SYGVKD in the germline V gene. Losses at the gene ends were 6 bases for V and 1 base for J; bases not matched to a gene: 5. This CDR3 spans 14 amino acids. CDR3 sequence: CAIRTTGENTEAFF. The CDR3 DNA is TGTGCCATCAGAACCACAGGGGAGAACACTGAAGCTTTCTTT.

V gene TRBV6-2 or TRBV6-3 combines with J gene TRBJ2-2; 9 bases are a match to TRBD1. After removal of 1 base from V and 7 bases from J, the junction contained 7 bases not matched to a gene. The CDR3 covers 16 residues. Germline V gene sequence: CDR1 MNHEY, CDR2 SVGEGT. CDR3 in amino acids: CASSYFWTGDRGELFF. CDR3 coding DNA: TGTGCCAGCAGTTACTTCTGGACAGGGGACCGCGGGGAGCTGTTTTTT.

The CDR3 DNA reads as TGTGCCAGCTCACCAGGGACAGGGGATGAAAAACTGTTTTTT. Amino acid sequence: CASSPGTGDEKLFF. The J gene is TRBJ1-4, the V gene TRBV18, with 10 bases identical to TRBD1. This CDR3 is 14 amino acids long. In germline, CDR1 is KGHSH, CDR2 LQKENI. The ends lost 2 bases at V and 6 bases at J; junction bases unmatched: 0. Filled out from reference TRBV18 and TRBJ1-4, the complete variable domain reads NAGVMQNPRHLVRRRGQEARLRCSPMKGHSHVYWYRQLPEEGLKFMVYLQKENIIDESGMPKERFSAEFPKEGPSILRIQQVVRGDSAAYFCASSPGTGDEKLFFGSGTQLSVL.

This clone has only one observation. This sequence joins TRBV12-3 or TRBV12-4 and TRBJ1-1; D might be TRBD1 (5 bases). The CDR3 has 11 residues. V lost 8 bases and J lost 4, with 8 bases in between. CDR3 residues: CASGAGTEAFF. As DNA, the CDR3 is TGTGCCAGCGGGGCTGGCACTGAAGCTTTCTTT.

The rearrangement uses TRBV11-2 and TRBJ2-3; 7 positions match TRBD1. From germline, CDR1 is SGHAT and CDR2 FQNNGV. Unmatched junction bases numbered 6, after V lost 3 bases and J lost 0 bases. The CDR3 sequence is 16 residues long. CDR3 in DNA: TGTGCCAGCAGCTTTAGAGGGGACAGAAGCACAGATACGCAGTATTTT. Its protein product is CASSFRGDRSTDTQYF.

This clone was seen once. The rearrangement uses TRBV19 and TRBJ1-1, with D possibly TRBD1 on 5 matching bases. Trimming removed 7 bases from V and 11 bases from J, with 26 bases in between. The CDR3 extends over 15 amino acids. CDR1 is LNHDA, CDR2 SQIVND, per germline (reference sequence). The CDR3 sequence: CASTPLLGTPNGAFF. DNA for the CDR3: TGTGCCAGTACCCCGCTTCTAGGGACTCCCAATGGGGCTTTCTTT.

The V gene is TRBV18, the J gene TRBJ2-7; no reliable D call. The CDR3 sequence is 15 residues long. Looked up from germline, CDR1 is KGHSH and CDR2 is LQKENI. Trimming removed 2 bases at V and 3 bases at J, with 14 bases between. Here the CDR3 DNA reads TGTGCCAGCTCACCAAGAACAGTAGTGGTCTACGAGCAGTACTTC. It codes for CASSPRTVVVYEQYF.

The rearrangement uses TRBV7-6 and TRBJ1-6, with 12 bases fitting TRBD1. From germline, CDR1 is SGHVS and CDR2 FNYEAQ. The V segment lost 4 bases and the J segment 7 bases; nucleotides outside the gene matches: 23. The CDR3 is 22 residues long. This chain's CDR3 is CASSCVPGQGASLHCGNSPLHF. CDR3 in DNA: TGTGCCAGCAGCTGCGTCCCGGGACAGGGGGCATCCCTCCACTGTGGAAATTCACCCCTCCACTTT.

The chain is built from TRBV15 and TRBJ2-2; D gene unclear. The V end lost 0 bases, the J end lost 1 base, and 6 bases lay between the germline ends. CDR1 is LNHNV, CDR2 YYDKDF, per germline (reference sequence). The CDR3 is 15 amino acids. Written as DNA, the CDR3 is TGTGCCACCAGCAGAGAGGCGGAGAACACCGGGGAGCTGTTTTTT. Protein product: CATSREAENTGELFF.

The V gene is TRBV2, the J gene TRBJ1-6; the D gene is possibly TRBD1 (5 bases). V was clipped by 7 bases and J by 7 bases, with 11 bases between them. CDR1 is SNHLY and CDR2 is FYNNEI in the germline V gene. The CDR3 contains 13 residues. The DNA of the CDR3 is TGTGCCAGCACGTCAGGGCCGAATTCACCCCTCCACTTT. It is translated as CASTSGPNSPLHF.

The rearrangement uses TRBV19 and TRBJ1-1, with 7 bases fitting TRBD1. This CDR3 comprises 13 residues. Germline V CDR1 and CDR2: LNHDA, SQIVND (reference sequence). With V trimmed by 6 bases and J by 3 bases, 4 bases remained unmatched. The DNA for the CDR3 is TGTGCCAGTAGGGACAGGACGGACACTGAAGCTTTCTTT. Its translation is CASRDRTDTEAFF.

The CDR3 nucleotides are TGTGCCAGCAGCTTTCGCGACAGCCAAGAGACCCAGTACTTC. Its protein is CASSFRDSQETQYF. The chain links TRBV5-6 to TRBJ2-5, with a weak D call TRBD1 (5 bases). V dropped 2 bases and J dropped 1 base, with 9 bases sitting between them. CDR3 length: 14 amino acids. CDR1 is SGHDT and CDR2 is YYEEEE in the germline V gene.

The chain has TRBV30 and TRBJ1-2, with D maybe TRBD1 (6 bases). This CDR3 has 13 residues. Looked up from germline, CDR1 is GTSNPN and CDR2 is SVGIG (reference sequence). Trimming cost V 5 bases and J 5 bases, with 15 bases left between them. In DNA, the CDR3 is TGTGCCTGGGCTCCTTGGGACAATTATGGCTACACCTTC. Its translation: CAWAPWDNYGYTF.

V is TRBV24-1 and J is TRBJ1-1, with D tentatively TRBD1 (5 bases). Trimming stripped 5 bases from V and 6 bases from J, with 12 bases between. Germline V lookup: CDR1 KGHDR, CDR2 SFDVKD. This CDR3 has 13 residues. The DNA for the CDR3 is TGTGCCACCAGTGTCGGGGGGGAGGCTGAAGCTTTCTTT. The encoded protein is CATSVGGEAEAFF.

This chain joins TRBV5-1 and TRBJ2-5; 10 nucleotides line up with TRBD2. J gave up 3 bases and V 4 bases, and 9 bases lay outside the gene matches. CDR1 is SGHRS, CDR2 YFSETQ, per germline. The CDR3 loop spans 16 amino acids. The CDR3 here is CASSPGGLAGEETQYF. CDR3 DNA: TGCGCCAGCAGCCCAGGCGGGCTAGCGGGGGAAGAGACCCAGTACTTC.

V and J are TRBV19 and TRBJ2-2, with a tentative D call TRBD2 (7 bases). Germline CDR1 and CDR2: LNHDA and SQIVND (reference sequence). This CDR3 has 16 residues. V was clipped by 3 bases and J by 5 bases, with 16 bases between them. Here the CDR3 reads CASSIWAGAGTGELFF. The CDR3 DNA follows: TGTGCCAGTAGTATTTGGGCGGGGGCGGGAACCGGGGAGCTGTTTTTT.